This T cell receptor (beta chain) was recovered during a study of identifying expanded T cells in peripheral blood. Findings of the study overall: About 1.3 clones differed between technical replicates, versus about 15 and 19 over time. Approximately two-week clone count variance significantly increased as total template count grew.

As regards this clone: Its matching antigen is unknown. Within the sample, other DNA sequences also encode this same CDR3.

Method: immunoSEQ multiplex PCR; TCRdb's copy keeps in-frame clones and lacks some. Here the sample spans tens of thousands of clones, 89% being singletons. No infections or other immune events were documented during collection. The ends lost 3 bases at V and 1 base at J; junction bases unmatched: 0. Germline loops: CDR1 PRHDT, CDR2 FYEKMQ (reference sequence). This CDR3 has 14 residues. Source material: blood. The rearrangement uses TRBV13 and TRBJ1-3, with 7 bases lining up with TRBD1. The sequence derives from a person aged 18 to 75 in good health. The CDR3 spells CASSLGQSGNTIYF. In nucleotides, the CDR3 is TGTGCCAGCAGCTTGGGACAGTCTGGAAACACCATATATTTT.